This entry lists 12 T cell receptor beta chains sequenced from one sample in a study of CXCR3-negative and CXCR3-positive naive CD8 T cells. The authors made the TRB cDNA libraries by 5' RACE using UMI labels. TCRdb re-called the 5' RACE reads; one entry per CDR3 protein, DNA not given. This sample's clone table lists 45,000 to 60,000 distinct CDR3 sequences. Sequenced sample: naive CXCR3- CD8+ T cells from blood. The subset: CD45RO-CCR7+CD27+CD95- naive CD8+ T cells lacking CXCR3 (TNR3-). All receptors derive from a human donor in good health. Some clones in this sample may be carry-over from other donors' samples.

V and J are TRBV25-1 and TRBJ1-4. Germline lookup yields CDR1 MGHDK and CDR2 SYGVNS. This CDR3 spans 11 amino acids. CDR3 region: CASSWVEKLFF.

This chain joins TRBV4-3 and TRBJ2-1; the D call from TCRdb, TRBD1, cannot be confirmed without DNA. The germline CDR1 and CDR2 sequences are LGHNA and YSLEER. This CDR3 contains 15 residues. CDR3 loop: CASSQGTGRYNEQFF.

The CDR3 sequence is CASNFKGAGTGELFF. This chain links TRBV5-1 with TRBJ2-2; TCRdb calls TRBD1, which cannot be checked without DNA. The CDR3 spans 15 residues. Germline V gives CDR1 SGHRS, CDR2 YFSETQ. Drawing the rest from reference TRBV5-1 and TRBJ2-2, the complete variable domain is KAGVTQTPRYLIKTRGQQVTLSCSPISGHRSVSWYQQTPGQGLQFLFEYFSETQRNKGNFPGRFSGRQFSNSRSEMNVSTLELGDSALYLCASNFKGAGTGELFFGEGSRLTVL.

The rearrangement links TRBV10-3 to TRBJ1-6. The CDR3 length is 16 residues. Germline-derived CDR1 and CDR2 are ENHRY and SYGVKD. The CDR3 sequence: CAISSAGSSYNSPLHF.

This sequence joins TRBV18 and TRBJ2-7; TCRdb selects TRBD1, and the lack of DNA leaves this call unchecked. The CDR3 spans 12 residues. The germline gives CDR1 KGHSH, CDR2 LQKENI. The CDR3 sequence: CASSVTGGEQYF.

The chain employs TRBV7-9 and TRBJ2-7; there is no DNA to check the TCRdb D call of TRBD2. The germline gives CDR1 SEHNR, CDR2 FQNEAQ (reference sequence). The CDR3 is made up of 14 amino acids. CDR3 residues: CASSLVGQTYEQYF.

The V gene is TRBV4-3, the J gene TRBJ2-3; TCRdb gives TRBD2 as the D gene, but with no DNA this cannot be confirmed. This CDR3 comprises 16 residues. The V gene's germline CDR1 is LGHNA and CDR2 YSLEER. The CDR3 sequence: CASSQALATSTDTQYF.

This chain uses TRBV14 with TRBJ2-7; as DNA is missing, the TRBD1 call by TCRdb cannot be tested. Per the germline V gene, CDR1 is SGHDN and CDR2 is FVKESK. This CDR3 is built from 14 residues. CDR3 residues: CASSHGTGAYEQYF.

The gene calls are TRBV14 and TRBJ1-1; the TCRdb call, TRBD1, lacks DNA for checking. From germline, CDR1 is SGHDN and CDR2 FVKESK. The CDR3 is 15 amino acids. CDR3 sequence: CASSQVGQMNTEAFF.

The rearrangement joins TRBV29-1 to TRBJ2-7; TCRdb reports TRBD2, a call that lacks DNA to check it against. Germline V gene data show CDR1 as SQVTM and CDR2 as ANQGSEA. The CDR3 spans 16 residues. The chain's CDR3 is CSVELAGRSGGYEQYF.

This rearrangement joins TRBV6-2 or TRBV6-3 to TRBJ1-2; checking the TCRdb D call of TRBD1 is not possible without DNA. The CDR3 has 16 amino acids. CDR1 and CDR2 from the germline V gene are MNHEY and SVGEGT. CDR3: CASSYSKDRGNYGYTF.

The chain links TRBV28 to TRBJ2-3. The germline CDR1 and CDR2 sequences are MDHEN and SYDVKM. The CDR3 runs 12 residues. CDR3 loop: CASSEWADTQYF.